These 12 T cell receptor beta chains were all obtained from the same sample, sequenced in a study of Graves' ophthalmopathy and Graves' hyperthyroidism. Researchers took RNA transcripts and amplified TCR beta CDR3 regions from them. RT-PCR with HTBI primers came first, then second-round multiplex PCR. TCRdb ran MiXCR on the multiplex PCR reads and lists one entry per CDR3 protein. The table has 1 million to 1.3 million distinct CDR3 sequences, 35% to 45% seen once; the top ten hold around 10%. The sequencing sample was made of peripheral blood or thyroid tissue (not recorded which). These receptors were collected from an adult man with Graves' hyperthyroidism.

This clonotype occurred many times. The chain employs TRBV11-2 and TRBJ1-6, with D perhaps TRBD1 (5 bases). Germline values: CDR1 SGHAT, CDR2 FQNNGV. This CDR3 is built from 17 residues. The germline V and J ends were trimmed by 4 bases and 9 bases, with 22 bases remaining between them. The CDR3 is CASSWGGGGIAISPLHF. CDR3 coding DNA: TGTGCCAGCAGCTGGGGGGGTGGGGGAATAGCCATTTCACCCCTCCACTTT.

V gene TRBV6-5 combines with J gene TRBJ1-1, with 8 bases identical to TRBD1. CDR3 length equals 13 residues. Germline V gene data show CDR1 as MNHEY and CDR2 as SVGAGI. V trimming: 5 bases; J trimming: 10 bases; junction bases outside the gene matches: 9. CDR3 sequence (DNA): TGTGCCAGCAGTCCAAACCAGGGGGCTCGAGCTTTCTTT. Encoded protein: CASSPNQGARAFF.

In this sample, this clonotype turned up many times. The gene calls are TRBV7-2 and TRBJ1-1, with D unresolved. The V end lost 5 bases, the J end lost 0 bases, and 10 bases lay between the germline ends. The CDR3 extends over 14 amino acids. Germline V lookup: CDR1 SGHTA, CDR2 FQGNSA. For the CDR3, the DNA is TGTGCCAGCAGCACAGACATGCTGAACACTGAAGCTTTCTTT. Its translation: CASSTDMLNTEAFF.

This chain connects TRBV24-1 to TRBJ2-1, with D uncertain. The length of the CDR3 is 13 residues. V was trimmed by 5 bases and J by 4 bases, leaving 8 bases between them. From germline, CDR1 is KGHDR and CDR2 SFDVKD. The CDR3 is CATSAHGYNEQFF. The CDR3 bases are TGTGCCACCAGTGCCCATGGGTACAATGAGCAGTTCTTC.

The chain is built from TRBV28 and TRBJ1-2; unclear D gene. Germline lookup yields CDR1 MDHEN and CDR2 SYDVKM. The CDR3 loop spans 13 amino acids. The V end was cut by 3 bases, the J end by 0 bases, with 5 bases between. The CDR3 spells CASSFVANYGYTF. The DNA for the CDR3 is TGTGCCAGCAGTTTCGTCGCTAACTATGGCTACACCTTC.

The rearrangement uses TRBV20-1 and TRBJ2-2; 14 bases match TRBD2. CDR1 is DFQATT, CDR2 SNEGSKA, per germline (reference sequence). The V gene end was trimmed by 0 bases and the J gene end by 3 bases; junction bases not matched to a gene: 6. CDR3 length: 18 amino acids. The CDR3 loop reads CSAREEGLAGVHTGELFF. CDR3 in DNA: TGCAGTGCTAGAGAGGAGGGACTAGCGGGGGTCCACACCGGGGAGCTGTTTTTT.

This clonotype came up many times. The chain links TRBV10-3 to TRBJ1-6, with D uncertain. With 3 bases removed from V and 7 bases from J, the gap between germline ends came to 4 bases. The length of the CDR3 is 12 residues. Per germline, CDR1 ENHRY and CDR2 SYGVKD. CDR3 DNA sequence: TGTGCCATCAGTGACAGGAATTCACCCCTCCACTTT. Encoded protein: CAISDRNSPLHF.

V and J are TRBV9 and TRBJ2-3; possibly TRBD2 for D (5 bases). Germline V gives CDR1 SGDLS, CDR2 YYNGEE. The CDR3 consists of 15 residues. V shed 0 bases and J shed 5 bases, with 13 bases lying between them. CDR3 in amino acids: CASSVVGSEQDTQYF. CDR3 DNA: TGTGCCAGCAGCGTAGTAGGTAGCGAGCAAGATACGCAGTATTTT. Supplemented by reference TRBV9 and TRBJ2-3, the full variable domain reads DSGVTQTPKHLITATGQRVTLRCSPRSGDLSVYWYQQSLDQGLQFLIQYYNGEERAKGNILERFSAQQFPDLHSELNLSSLELGDSALYFCASSVVGSEQDTQYFGPGTRLTVL.

V gene TRBV25-1 combines with J gene TRBJ2-6; D remains unclear. CDR1 is MGHDK and CDR2 is SYGVNS in the germline V gene. The CDR3 is 15 residues long. The germline V and J ends were trimmed by 6 bases and 0 bases, with 9 bases remaining between them. The CDR3 protein is CASSLYLSGANVLTF. The CDR3 DNA reads as TGTGCCAGCAGCCTCTACCTCTCTGGGGCCAACGTCCTGACTTTC. The full variable domain, completed using reference TRBV25-1 and TRBJ2-6, is EADIYQTPRYLVIGTGKKITLECSQTMGHDKMYWYQQDPGMELHLIHYSYGVNSTEKGDLSSESTVSRIRTEHFPLTLESARPSHTSQYLCASSLYLSGANVLTFGAGSRLTVL.

The chain uses TRBV20-1 and TRBJ2-7; D remains ambiguous. V gave up 4 bases and J gave up 0 bases, with 10 bases separating them. From germline, CDR1 is DFQATT and CDR2 SNEGSKA (reference sequence). This CDR3 region has 13 residues. CDR3 protein: CSATTGPSYEQYF. CDR3 sequence (DNA): TGCAGTGCTACAACCGGGCCCTCCTACGAGCAGTACTTC.

In regard to this clonotype: One end of the junction varies from germline; a read error may be responsible. This sequence joins TRBV25-1 and TRBJ1-3; tentative D call: TRBD1 (6 bases). This CDR3 spans 15 amino acids. CDR1 MGHDK and CDR2 SYGVNS come from the germline V gene. The CDR3 here is CASSNTGTSGNTIYF. The CDR3 DNA reads TGTGCCAGCAGTAACACCGGGACAAGTGGAAACACCATATACTTT.

This clonotype was observed a handful of times. The chain uses TRBV15 and TRBJ2-7; D unclear. V dropped 3 bases and J dropped 3 bases, with 9 bases sitting between them. The CDR3 runs 13 residues. Germline-derived CDR1 and CDR2 are LNHNV and YYDKDF (reference sequence). CDR3: CATSSRLGYEQYF. The CDR3 DNA reads as TGTGCCACCAGCAGTAGGCTGGGCTACGAGCAGTACTTC.